This T cell receptor beta chain originates from a study of T cell repertoires in cytomegalovirus infection (dated by TCRdb to the late 2010s). Study-level background: Peptide stimulations targeted recently identified HLA-C-restricted CMV epitopes, whose presentation resists viral immunomodulation, together with well-studied HLA-B-restricted epitopes. The HLA type of each donor mattered for the analysis, because public TCR beta signatures pointed to carriage of CMV infection along with the matching HLA type.

Sequencing was carried out with an Illumina HiSeq 1500. TCRdb cleaned the public reads at Q25 with fastp, built clones with MiXCR and kept in-frame beta chains. Every CDR3 protein is listed once, alongside the most common genes and DNA of its rows. In this sample the table shows hundreds of thousands of distinct CDR3 sequences, roughly 30% of which occur a single time. The leading ten clones occupy more than 12% of the sample. The sample's treatment or condition label, decoded: in vitro stimulation with specific CMV peptide epitopes to enrich CMV-specific T cells. To note about this clonotype: It lacks a known antigen. Per-nucleotide qualities are absent, and no much larger clonotype sits a single base away.

Summary of the overall study and its limitations: The ex vivo response was dominated by HLA-C-restricted CMV-specific TCR beta clonotypes, and the single most frequent clonotype in two of eight donors was supplied by these HLA-C-restricted clonotypes. Carriers of CMV infection plus the relevant HLA type were discriminated by the cumulative frequency of public TCR beta family members in the study cohort and in an independent 352-donor cohort.

The specimen comprised cultured CD8+ T cells from PBMCs, sampled from culture after CMV antigen stimulation. The sequence was obtained from a human donor in good health (CMV status not recorded). Some clones in this sample may be carry-over from other donors' samples.

The CDR3 is CASSLLAGGPSGELFF. The DNA reads TGCGCCAGCAGTCTCCTAGCGGGGGGGCCGTCCGGGGAGCTGTTTTTT. The chain uses TRBV5-1 and TRBJ2-2, with TRBD2 identical over 12 junction bases. Trimmed from V: 5 bases; trimmed from J: 6 bases; junction bases lacking a gene match: 8. Counted from cysteine to phenylalanine, this CDR3 has 16 amino acids. Only the CDR3 DNA stays, 48 bases, in frame from base 1. Looking up the germline V gene yields CDR1 SGHRS and CDR2 YFSETQ.